This TCR beta chain was captured by sequencing in a study of cytomegalovirus exposure and HLA in healthy donors. Study details: Most donors, about 82% of a few hundred genotyped, fell in the Caucasian-associated ancestry cluster.

The primer mix had 60 Vbeta and 13 Jbeta primers. Clones were read by immunoSEQ multiplex PCR, and TCRdb kept only the in-frame ones, dropping some. The sample has about 160,000 clones; approximately 80% are singletons. Study-wide results and limits: TCR beta V segments were, for the most part, productive about 87% or about 30% of the time in an earlier analysis. TCR beta chains associated with HLA were, in a later analysis, more clonally expanded than equally common others. A later analysis reported that several of the most significant clusters appeared to be linked to common viral pathogens, among them Epstein-Barr virus.

The length of the CDR3 is 16 residues. Germline CDR1 reads SGHRS; CDR2 reads YFSETQ. V was pared by 3 bases and J by 4 bases, with 7 bases of the junction left unmatched. This clone occurred a few times. What it recognizes is unknown. The V call is TRBV5-1, the J call TRBJ2-2, with TRBD1 matching 9 bases. The sequence derives from a woman in her 50s in good health and CMV-seronegative. The sequencing input was PBMCs. DNA for the CDR3: TGCGCCAGCAGCTGGGGGACAGGGAAGGGCACCGGGGAGCTGTTTTTT. Translating it yields CASSWGTGKGTGELFF.